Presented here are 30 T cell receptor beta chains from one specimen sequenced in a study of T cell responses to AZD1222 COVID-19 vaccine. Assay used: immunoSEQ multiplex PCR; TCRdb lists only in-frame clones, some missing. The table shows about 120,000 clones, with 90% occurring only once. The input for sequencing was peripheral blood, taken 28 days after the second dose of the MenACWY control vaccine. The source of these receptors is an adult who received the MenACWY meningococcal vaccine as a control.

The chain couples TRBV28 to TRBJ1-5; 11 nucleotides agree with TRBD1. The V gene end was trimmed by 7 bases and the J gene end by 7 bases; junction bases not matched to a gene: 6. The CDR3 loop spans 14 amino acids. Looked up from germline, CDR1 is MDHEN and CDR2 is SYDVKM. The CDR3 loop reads CASTPGTGGQPQHF. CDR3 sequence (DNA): TGTGCCAGCACCCCGGGGACAGGGGGACAGCCCCAGCATTTT. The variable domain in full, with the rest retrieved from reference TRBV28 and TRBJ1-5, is DVKVTQSSRYLVKRTGEKVFLECVQDMDHENMFWYRQDPGLGLRLIYFSYDVKMKEKGDIPEGYSVSREKKERFSLILESASTNQTSMYLCASTPGTGGQPQHFGDGTRLSIL.

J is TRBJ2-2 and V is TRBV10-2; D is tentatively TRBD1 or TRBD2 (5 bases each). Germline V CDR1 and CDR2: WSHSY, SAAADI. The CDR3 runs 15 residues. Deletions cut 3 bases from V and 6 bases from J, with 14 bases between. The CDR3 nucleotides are TGCGCCAGCAGTGAATATAGGCCGGGACCCGGGGAGCTGTTTTTT. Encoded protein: CASSEYRPGPGELFF.

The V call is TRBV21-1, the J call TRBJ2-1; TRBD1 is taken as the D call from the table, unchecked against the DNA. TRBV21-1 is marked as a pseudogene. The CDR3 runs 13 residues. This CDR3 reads CASSNGQYNEQFF. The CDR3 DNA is TGTGCCAGCAGCAACGGACAGTACAATGAGCAGTTCTTC.

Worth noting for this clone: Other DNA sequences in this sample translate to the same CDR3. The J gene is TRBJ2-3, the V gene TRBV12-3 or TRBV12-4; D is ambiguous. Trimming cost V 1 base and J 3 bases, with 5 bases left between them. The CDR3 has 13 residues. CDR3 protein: CASSLGITDTQYF. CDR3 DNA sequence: TGTGCCAGCAGTTTAGGGATTACAGATACGCAGTATTTT.

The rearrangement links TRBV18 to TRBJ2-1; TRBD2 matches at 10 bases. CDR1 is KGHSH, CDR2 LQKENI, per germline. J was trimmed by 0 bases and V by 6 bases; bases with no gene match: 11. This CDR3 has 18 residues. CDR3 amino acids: CASSPVRQRGGSYNEQFF. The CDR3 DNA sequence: TGTGCCAGCTCCCCCGTCCGGCAGCGGGGGGGCTCCTACAATGAGCAGTTCTTC.

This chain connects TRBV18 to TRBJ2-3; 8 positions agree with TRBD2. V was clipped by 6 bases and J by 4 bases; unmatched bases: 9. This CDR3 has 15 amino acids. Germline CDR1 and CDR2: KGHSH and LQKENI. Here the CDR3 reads CASSVLAEGSDTQYF. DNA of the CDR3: TGTGCCAGCTCCGTACTAGCGGAGGGTTCAGATACGCAGTATTTT.

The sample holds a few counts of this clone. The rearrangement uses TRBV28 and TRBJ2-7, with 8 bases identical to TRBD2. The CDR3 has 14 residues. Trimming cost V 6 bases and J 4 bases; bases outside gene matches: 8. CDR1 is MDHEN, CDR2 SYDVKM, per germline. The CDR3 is CASSSGGDEYEQYV. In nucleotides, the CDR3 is TGTGCCAGCAGCTCGGGGGGGGATGAATACGAGCAGTACGTC.

The CDR3 nucleotides are TGTGCCAGCAGCTTGGCAGGGGGGGAGACCCAGTACTTC. Protein sequence: CASSLAGGETQYF. V gene TRBV5-4 combines with J gene TRBJ2-5; possibly TRBD1 for D (7 bases). The V gene's germline CDR1 is SGHNT and CDR2 YYREEE (reference sequence). The CDR3 contains 13 residues. Trimming took 0 bases from V and 5 from J, leaving 8 bases between them.

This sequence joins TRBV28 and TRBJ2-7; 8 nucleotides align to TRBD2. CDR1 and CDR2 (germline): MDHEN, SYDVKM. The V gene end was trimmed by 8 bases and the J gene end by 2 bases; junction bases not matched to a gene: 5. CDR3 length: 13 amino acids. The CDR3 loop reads CASSRGGAYEQYF. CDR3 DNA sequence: TGTGCCAGCTCCCGGGGGGGCGCCTACGAGCAGTACTTC.

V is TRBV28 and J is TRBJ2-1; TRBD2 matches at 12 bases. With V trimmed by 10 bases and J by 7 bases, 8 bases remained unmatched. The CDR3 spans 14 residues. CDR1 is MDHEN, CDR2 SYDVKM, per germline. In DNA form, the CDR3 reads TGTGCCACCAAGACTAGCGGGAGAGAGAATGAGCAGTTCTTC. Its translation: CATKTSGRENEQFF.

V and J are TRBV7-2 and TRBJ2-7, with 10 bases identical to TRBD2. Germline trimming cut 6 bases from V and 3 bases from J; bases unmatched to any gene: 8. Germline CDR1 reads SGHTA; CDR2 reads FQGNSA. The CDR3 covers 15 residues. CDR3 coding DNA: TGTGCCAGCAGACTAGGTCCTAGCGGGAGCTACGAGCAGTACTTC. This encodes CASRLGPSGSYEQYF.

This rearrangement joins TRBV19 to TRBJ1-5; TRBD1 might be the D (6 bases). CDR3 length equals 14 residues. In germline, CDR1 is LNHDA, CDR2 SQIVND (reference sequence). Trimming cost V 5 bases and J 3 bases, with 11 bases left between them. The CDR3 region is CASSHRDFNQPQHF. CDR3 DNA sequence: TGTGCCAGTAGTCACAGGGACTTCAATCAGCCCCAGCATTTT. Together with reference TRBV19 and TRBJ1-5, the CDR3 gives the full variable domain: DGGITQSPKYLFRKEGQNVTLSCEQNLNHDAMYWYRQDPGQGLRLIYYSQIVNDFQKGDIAEGYSVSREKKESFPLTVTSAQKNPTAFYLCASSHRDFNQPQHFGDGTRLSIL.

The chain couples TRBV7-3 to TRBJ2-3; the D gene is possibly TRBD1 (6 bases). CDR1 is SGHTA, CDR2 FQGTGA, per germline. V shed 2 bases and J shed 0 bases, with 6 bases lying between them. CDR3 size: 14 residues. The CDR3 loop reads CASSLGQSTDTQYF. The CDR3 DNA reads TGTGCCAGCAGCTTAGGACAGAGCACAGATACGCAGTATTTT. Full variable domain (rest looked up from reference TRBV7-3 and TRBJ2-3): GAGVSQTPSNKVTEKGKYVELRCDPISGHTALYWYRQSLGQGPEFLIYFQGTGAADDSGLPNDRFFAVRPEGSVSTLKIQRTERGDSAVYLCASSLGQSTDTQYFGPGTRLTVL.

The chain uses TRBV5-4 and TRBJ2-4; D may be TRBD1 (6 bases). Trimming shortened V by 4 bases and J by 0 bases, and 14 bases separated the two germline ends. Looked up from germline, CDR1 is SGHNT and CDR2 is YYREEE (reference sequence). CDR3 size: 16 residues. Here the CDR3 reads CASSGTGKVAKNIQYF. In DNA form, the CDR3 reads TGTGCCAGCAGCGGAACAGGGAAGGTAGCCAAAAACATTCAGTACTTC.

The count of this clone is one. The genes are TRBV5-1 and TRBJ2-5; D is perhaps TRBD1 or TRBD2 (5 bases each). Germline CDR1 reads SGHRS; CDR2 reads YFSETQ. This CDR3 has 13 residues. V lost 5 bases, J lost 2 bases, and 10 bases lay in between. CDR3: CASSRDGQETQYF. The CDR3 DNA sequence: TGCGCCAGCAGTCGGGACGGACAAGAGACCCAGTACTTC.

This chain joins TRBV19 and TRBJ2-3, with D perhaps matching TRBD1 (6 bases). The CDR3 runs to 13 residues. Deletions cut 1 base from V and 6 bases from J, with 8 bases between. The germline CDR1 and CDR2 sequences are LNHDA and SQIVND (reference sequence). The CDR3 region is CASSIARGDTQYF. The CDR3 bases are TGTGCCAGTAGTATAGCGAGGGGGGATACGCAGTATTTT.

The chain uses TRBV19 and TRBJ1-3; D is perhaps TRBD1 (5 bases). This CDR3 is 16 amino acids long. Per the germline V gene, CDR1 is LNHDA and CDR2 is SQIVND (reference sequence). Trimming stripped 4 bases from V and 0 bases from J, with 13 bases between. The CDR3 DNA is TGTGCCAGTAGTAGACAGAGCCCGTTCTCTGGAAACACCATATATTTT. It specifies CASSRQSPFSGNTIYF. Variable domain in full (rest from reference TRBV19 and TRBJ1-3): DGGITQSPKYLFRKEGQNVTLSCEQNLNHDAMYWYRQDPGQGLRLIYYSQIVNDFQKGDIAEGYSVSREKKESFPLTVTSAQKNPTAFYLCASSRQSPFSGNTIYFGEGSWLTVV.

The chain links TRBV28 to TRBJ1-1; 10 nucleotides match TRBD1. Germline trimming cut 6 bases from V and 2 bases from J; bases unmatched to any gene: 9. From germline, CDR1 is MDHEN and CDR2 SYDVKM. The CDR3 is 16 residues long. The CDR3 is CASRPQTGGLNTEAFF. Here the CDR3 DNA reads TGTGCCAGCAGACCTCAGACAGGGGGCCTTAACACTGAAGCTTTCTTT.

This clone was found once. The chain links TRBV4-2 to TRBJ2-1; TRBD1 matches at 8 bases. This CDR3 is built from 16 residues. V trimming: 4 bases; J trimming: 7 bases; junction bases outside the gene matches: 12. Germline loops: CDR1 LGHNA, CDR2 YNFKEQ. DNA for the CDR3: TGTGCCAGCAGCCTCTCGACCGGGACAGGTTATAATGAGCAGTTCTTC. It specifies CASSLSTGTGYNEQFF.

The chain's CDR3 is CASSLGGTGTKNYGYTF. Written as DNA, the CDR3 is TGTGCCAGCAGCTTAGGGGGGACAGGGACGAAAAACTATGGCTACACCTTC. The chain employs TRBV7-2 and TRBJ1-2; TRBD1 agrees at 9 bases. V gave up 1 base and J gave up 2 bases; unmatched junction bases: 8. The germline CDR1 and CDR2 sequences are SGHTA and FQGNSA. This CDR3 has 17 residues.

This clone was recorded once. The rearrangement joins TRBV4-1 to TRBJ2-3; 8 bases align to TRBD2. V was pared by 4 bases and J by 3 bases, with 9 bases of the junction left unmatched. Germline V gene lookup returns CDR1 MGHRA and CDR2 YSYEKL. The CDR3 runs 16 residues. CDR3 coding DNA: TGCGCCAGCAGCCTCGACGGGGGGGCCTTTACAGATACGCAGTATTTT. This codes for CASSLDGGAFTDTQYF.

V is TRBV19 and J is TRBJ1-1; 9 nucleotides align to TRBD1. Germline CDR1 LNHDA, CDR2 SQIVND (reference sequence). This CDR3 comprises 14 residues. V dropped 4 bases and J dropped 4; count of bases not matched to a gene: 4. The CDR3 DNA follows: TGTGCCAGTAGTAAAAAGACAGGGGGCACTGAAGCTTTCTTT. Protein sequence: CASSKKTGGTEAFF.

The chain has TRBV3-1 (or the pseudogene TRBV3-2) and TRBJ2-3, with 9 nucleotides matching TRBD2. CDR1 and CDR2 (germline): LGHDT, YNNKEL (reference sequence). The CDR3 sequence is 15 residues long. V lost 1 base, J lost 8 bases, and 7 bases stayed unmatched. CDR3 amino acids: CASSQARTSVSTQYF. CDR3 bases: TGTGCCAGCAGCCAAGCGAGGACTAGCGTCAGTACGCAGTATTTT.

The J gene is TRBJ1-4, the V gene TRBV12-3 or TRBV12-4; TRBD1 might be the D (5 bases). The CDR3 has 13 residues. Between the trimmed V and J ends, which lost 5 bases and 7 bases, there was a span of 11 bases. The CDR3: CASSPGRVEKLFF. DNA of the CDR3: TGTGCCAGCAGTCCAGGGAGGGTTGAAAAACTGTTTTTT.

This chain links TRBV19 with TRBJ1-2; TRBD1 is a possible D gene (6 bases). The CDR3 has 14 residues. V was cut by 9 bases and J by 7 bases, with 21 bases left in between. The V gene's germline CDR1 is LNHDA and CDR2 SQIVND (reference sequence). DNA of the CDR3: TGTGCCAGCAGCTTGGATGCGGGGGGCGGTGGCTACACCTTC. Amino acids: CASSLDAGGGGYTF.

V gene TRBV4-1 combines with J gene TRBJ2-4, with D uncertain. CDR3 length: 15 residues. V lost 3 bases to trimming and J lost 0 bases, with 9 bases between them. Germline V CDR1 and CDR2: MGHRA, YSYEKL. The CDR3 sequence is CASSQQVLAKNIQYF. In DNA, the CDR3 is TGCGCCAGCAGCCAGCAGGTTTTAGCCAAAAACATTCAGTACTTC.

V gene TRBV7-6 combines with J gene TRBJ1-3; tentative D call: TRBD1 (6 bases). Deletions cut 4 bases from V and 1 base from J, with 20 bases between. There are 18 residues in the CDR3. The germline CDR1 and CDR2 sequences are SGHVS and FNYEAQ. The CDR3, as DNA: TGTGCCAGCAGCTCAGACCGCCGGACAGACCTATCTGGAAACACCATATATTTT. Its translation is CASSSDRRTDLSGNTIYF.

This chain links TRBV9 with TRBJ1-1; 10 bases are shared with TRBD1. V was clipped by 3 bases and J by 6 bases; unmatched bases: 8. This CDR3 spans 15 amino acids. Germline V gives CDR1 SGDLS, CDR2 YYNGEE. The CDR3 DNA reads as TGTGCCAGCAGCGGCGAAGACAGGGGGCGATCTGAAGCTTTCTTT. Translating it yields CASSGEDRGRSEAFF.

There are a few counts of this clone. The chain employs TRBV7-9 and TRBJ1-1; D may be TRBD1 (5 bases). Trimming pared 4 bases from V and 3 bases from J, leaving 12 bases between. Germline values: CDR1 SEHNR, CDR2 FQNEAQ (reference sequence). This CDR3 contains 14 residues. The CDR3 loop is CASSSGPLDTEAFF. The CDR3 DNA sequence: TGTGCCAGCAGCTCGGGACCGTTGGACACTGAAGCTTTCTTT.

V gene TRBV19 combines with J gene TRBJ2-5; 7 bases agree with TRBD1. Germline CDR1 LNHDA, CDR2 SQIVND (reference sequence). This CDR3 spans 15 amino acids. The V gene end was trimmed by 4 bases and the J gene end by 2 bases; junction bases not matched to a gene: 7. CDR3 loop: CASSTSGGWQETQYF. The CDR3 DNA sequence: TGTGCCAGTAGTACTTCAGGGGGTTGGCAAGAGACCCAGTACTTC.